The 24 T cell receptor beta chains in this list originate from one sample, sequenced in a study of chemoradiotherapy in HPV16-positive cancers. Measured with immunoSEQ multiplex PCR; TCRdb has only the in-frame clones, and not every one. The sample consists of tens of thousands of clones, 93% of them appearing once. The specimen comprised blood, sampled from a patient who underwent chemoradiotherapy. The origin of the receptors is a human donor with HPV-associated anogenital cancer.

The chain carries TRBV7-9 and TRBJ1-3; D remains ambiguous. The ends were cut back, 0 bases at V and 2 bases at J, with 5 bases in the middle. The CDR3 contains 14 residues. Germline loops: CDR1 SEHNR, CDR2 FQNEAQ (reference sequence). Here the CDR3 reads CASSLAGTGNTIYF. DNA for the CDR3: TGTGCCAGCAGCTTAGCGGGAACTGGAAACACCATATATTTT.

The gene calls are TRBV4-3 and TRBJ2-7; TRBD2 is a possible D gene (7 bases). V lost 3 bases and J lost 5, with 23 bases in between. The CDR3 is 17 residues long. Germline assignment: CDR1 LGHNA and CDR2 YSLEER. The CDR3 is CASSQSLFGGARNEQYF. For the CDR3, the DNA is TGCGCCAGCAGCCAGAGCCTCTTTGGGGGGGCTCGGAACGAGCAGTACTTC.

This chain uses TRBV2 with TRBJ1-2; D gene ambiguous. CDR3 length: 14 amino acids. In germline, CDR1 is SNHLY, CDR2 FYNNEI. The V end lost 2 bases, the J end lost 7 bases, and 14 bases lay between the germline ends. The CDR3 DNA sequence: TGTGCCAGCAGTGAACTAGTAGGGTTGGGTGGCTACACCTTC. As protein: CASSELVGLGGYTF.

The chain couples TRBV4-2 to TRBJ2-7; D is tentatively TRBD1 or TRBD2 (5 bases each). The CDR3 is 14 residues long. Germline-derived CDR1 and CDR2 are LGHNA and YNFKEQ. V was clipped by 3 bases and J by 6 bases, with 15 bases between them. The CDR3 DNA reads as TGTGCCAGCAGCCACACCGGGACCGGCTCCGAGCAGTACTTC. Amino acids: CASSHTGTGSEQYF.

V is TRBV29-1 and J is TRBJ2-7; no reliable D call. CDR1 SQVTM and CDR2 ANQGSEA come from the germline V gene. V shed 0 bases and J shed 2 bases, with 2 bases lying between them. There are 11 residues in the CDR3. For the CDR3, the DNA is TGCAGCGTTGAAGATACCTACGAGCAGTACTTC. Translating gives CSVEDTYEQYF.

The V gene is TRBV5-4, the J gene TRBJ2-5; 7 bases are shared with TRBD1. The CDR3 runs 14 residues. CDR1 and CDR2 from the germline V gene are SGHNT and YYREEE (reference sequence). Trimming cost V 4 bases and J 6 bases; bases outside gene matches: 9. In DNA, the CDR3 is TGTGCCAGCAGCGGGAGACAGGGTGTACAGACCCAGTACTTC. Its translation is CASSGRQGVQTQYF. The whole variable domain, filled in from reference TRBV5-4 and TRBJ2-5, reads ETGVTQSPTHLIKTRGQQVTLRCSSQSGHNTVSWYQQALGQGPQFIFQYYREEENGRGNFPPRFSGLQFPNYSSELNVNALELDDSALYLCASSGRQGVQTQYFGPGTRLLVL.

V usage is TRBV10-1 and J usage is TRBJ2-3; 8 nucleotides line up with TRBD2. V shed 6 bases and J 10 bases; nucleotides not matched to a gene: 15. Germline values: CDR1 WNHNN, CDR2 SYGVQD (reference sequence). There are 15 residues in the CDR3. CDR3 sequence reads: CASRDEREGRSPQYF. The DNA of the CDR3 is TGCGCCAGCAGGGATGAACGGGAGGGCCGGAGTCCGCAGTATTTT.

This chain links TRBV7-9 with TRBJ1-2; D gene ambiguous. V dropped 3 bases and J dropped 3 bases, with 11 bases sitting between them. The CDR3 is made up of 14 amino acids. Germline V gene data show CDR1 as SEHNR and CDR2 as FQNEAQ (reference sequence). CDR3 nucleotides: TGTGCCAGCAGCTTTGGTTCTGCAGACTATGGCTACACCTTC. Its translation: CASSFGSADYGYTF.

This clone was seen only once. This chain joins TRBV7-9 and TRBJ1-5; D might be TRBD1 (6 bases). The V gene's germline CDR1 is SEHNR and CDR2 FQNEAQ (reference sequence). V lost 0 bases and J lost 4, with 7 bases in between. This CDR3 is built from 14 residues. Here the CDR3 reads CASSLAGGNQPQHF. The CDR3 DNA follows: TGTGCCAGCAGCTTAGCAGGGGGAAATCAGCCCCAGCATTTT.

The chain links TRBV6-6 to TRBJ2-1, with TRBD2 as a possible D gene (7 bases). Per germline, CDR1 MNHNY and CDR2 SVGAGI (reference sequence). V lost 7 bases, J lost 12 bases, and 25 bases lay in between. CDR3 size: 15 residues. The chain's CDR3 is CASKNPAGEGGAQFF. CDR3 DNA: TGTGCCAGCAAAAATCCGGCGGGGGAGGGGGGCGCGCAGTTCTTC.

The rearrangement links TRBV6-5 to TRBJ2-1, with D perhaps matching TRBD1 (7 bases). Per germline, CDR1 MNHEY and CDR2 SVGAGI. V shed 6 bases and J shed 4 bases, with 16 bases lying between them. This CDR3 contains 15 residues. The CDR3 nucleotides are TGTGCCAGCAGAGGGGGCGGGACTGGATACAATGAGCAGTTCTTC. Amino acid sequence: CASRGGGTGYNEQFF.

This chain joins TRBV6-5 and TRBJ2-7, with TRBD1 matching 10 bases. Per germline, CDR1 MNHEY and CDR2 SVGAGI. The CDR3 is 14 residues long. V trimming: 2 bases; J trimming: 2 bases; junction bases outside the gene matches: 0. This CDR3 is CASSYGQGAYEQYF. CDR3 nucleotides: TGTGCCAGCAGTTACGGACAGGGGGCCTACGAGCAGTACTTC.

This rearrangement joins TRBV18 to TRBJ2-1; D is undetermined. The V end lost 5 bases, the J end lost 8 bases, and 13 bases lay between the germline ends. This CDR3 is built from 13 residues. The germline V gene encodes CDR1 KGHSH and CDR2 LQKENI. The DNA for the CDR3 is TGTGCCAGCTCATTTCGGCGCCTCGATGAGCAGTTCTTC. This gives the protein CASSFRRLDEQFF.

The V and J genes are TRBV4-3 and TRBJ1-2, with a tentative D call TRBD1 (5 bases). V was trimmed by 0 bases and J by 8 bases, leaving 10 bases between them. The CDR3 extends over 13 amino acids. Germline CDR1 is LGHNA and CDR2 is YSLEER. The CDR3 DNA is TGCGCCAGCAGCCAAGAGGGGACGGGGGGCTACACCTTC. This gives the protein CASSQEGTGGYTF.

CDR3 coding DNA: TGTGCCAGCTCACGGGCAGGGAGACAAGAGACCCAGTACTTC. Translated: CASSRAGRQETQYF. The chain carries TRBV18 and TRBJ2-5; D is perhaps TRBD1 or TRBD2 (5 bases each). CDR3 length equals 14 residues. Per germline, CDR1 KGHSH and CDR2 LQKENI. V lost 4 bases and J 2 bases, leaving 11 bases between the germline ends.

The chain recombines TRBV5-4 with TRBJ2-7, with 8 bases that match TRBD2. This CDR3 has 14 amino acids. Unmatched junction bases numbered 5, after V lost 2 bases and J lost 4 bases. Germline V gives CDR1 SGHNT, CDR2 YYREEE (reference sequence). The CDR3 region has the DNA TGTGCCAGCAGCTTCCGGGGGGGCCAGTACGAGCAGTACTTC. The encoded protein is CASSFRGGQYEQYF.

V and J are TRBV5-4 and TRBJ1-1, with a tentative D call TRBD1 (5 bases). The CDR3 has 17 residues. Germline CDR1 and CDR2: SGHNT and YYREEE (reference sequence). The germline V and J ends were trimmed by 4 bases and 3 bases, with 22 bases remaining between them. CDR3 in DNA: TGTGCCAGCAGCCATGAACCGGGACGGACTAAGGACACTGAAGCTTTCTTT. It translates to CASSHEPGRTKDTEAFF.

This clone appeared a single time. The chain recombines TRBV7-6 with TRBJ2-1; D is ambiguous. Germline V gene lookup returns CDR1 SGHVS and CDR2 FNYEAQ. The germline V and J ends were trimmed by 1 base and 9 bases, with 13 bases remaining between them. The CDR3 length is 14 residues. The CDR3 loop reads CASSLGPVPAEQFF. For the CDR3, the DNA is TGTGCCAGCAGCTTAGGGCCAGTACCGGCTGAGCAGTTCTTC.

V gene TRBV2 combines with J gene TRBJ2-7; D unclear. Trimming took 1 base from V and 4 from J, leaving 14 bases between them. There are 15 residues in the CDR3. CDR1 is SNHLY and CDR2 is FYNNEI in the germline V gene. CDR3 protein: CASSEVSPPGYEQYF. The DNA of the CDR3 is TGTGCCAGCAGTGAAGTATCCCCTCCGGGTTACGAGCAGTACTTC.

This chain connects TRBV5-6 to TRBJ1-2; D may be TRBD1 (6 bases). V lost 0 bases to trimming and J lost 14 bases, with 11 bases between them. Per the germline V gene, CDR1 is SGHDT and CDR2 is YYEEEE. This CDR3 comprises 11 residues. CDR3 amino acids: CASSLDRELTF. CDR3 coding DNA: TGTGCCAGCAGCTTGGACAGGGAATTAACCTTC.

V is TRBV2 and J is TRBJ2-7, with TRBD1 matching 7 bases. The CDR3 is 16 residues long. Germline V gene sequence: CDR1 SNHLY, CDR2 FYNNEI. V trimming: 4 bases; J trimming: 1 base; junction bases outside the gene matches: 10. In DNA, the CDR3 is TGTGCCAGCAGTGCGAACGGGGCCAGGGGGTCCTACGAGCAGTACTTC. It codes for CASSANGARGSYEQYF.

The genes are TRBV18 and TRBJ2-5; TRBD2 agrees at 11 bases. Losses at the gene ends were 1 base for V and 1 base for J; bases not matched to a gene: 2. Germline values: CDR1 KGHSH, CDR2 LQKENI. The CDR3 runs 16 residues. Here the CDR3 reads CASSPRLAGGQETQYF. The DNA for the CDR3 is TGTGCCAGCTCACCACGTCTAGCGGGGGGCCAAGAGACCCAGTACTTC.

This chain links TRBV6-5 with TRBJ1-5, with D unresolved. The germline V and J ends were trimmed by 6 bases and 0 bases, with 12 bases remaining between them. Germline CDR1 reads MNHEY; CDR2 reads SVGAGI. The CDR3 length is 15 residues. The chain's CDR3 is CASRDRGSSNQPQHF. CDR3 bases: TGTGCCAGCAGGGACCGGGGTAGTAGCAATCAGCCCCAGCATTTT.

This clone showed up just once. V gene TRBV5-1 combines with J gene TRBJ2-5; D unresolved. The V end was cut by 0 bases, the J end by 5 bases, with 11 bases between. CDR1 is SGHRS and CDR2 is YFSETQ in the germline V gene. This CDR3 is built from 14 residues. For the CDR3, the DNA is TGCGCCAGCAGCTTGGAAAATATGCGGGAGACCCAGTACTTC. Translation: CASSLENMRETQYF.